This T cell receptor (beta chain) was sequenced in a study of Ad26.COV2.S vaccination and SARS-CoV-2 variants. At the level of the study: Donor participated within the Ad26.COV2.S arm of the COV1001 trial.

This clone was found once. Its specificity is unknown. Looked up from germline, CDR1 is SQVTM and CDR2 is ANQGSEA. The CDR3 spans 13 residues. Trimming took off 7 bases at V and 2 bases at J, with 12 bases between the two ends. Assay: immunoSEQ multiplex PCR; the TCRdb copy retains only in-frame clones and omits some. Of approximately 240,000 clones in the sample, roughly 88% were seen once. Whole-study results and caveats: The authors reported substantial breadth in spike-specific CD8+ and CD4+ T cell responses after vaccination.

Treatment noted: 19 received Ad26.COV2.S at low or high dose, single or two shots; roughly five received placebo; per-sample allocation not given. The samples were gathered on day 63 after the first injection of vaccine or placebo. This sequence originates from a person between 18 and 65 years old who received the Ad26.COV2.S COVID-19 vaccine or a placebo. The sample in question was peripheral blood, obtained in a trial of Ad26.COV2.S vaccine versus placebo. V usage is TRBV29-1 and J usage is TRBJ2-1, with D unclear. The CDR3 DNA follows: TGCAGCGCGGACGGCCGAACCTACAATGAGCAGTTCTTC. Protein sequence: CSADGRTYNEQFF.